This T cell receptor (beta chain) was observed in a study of T cells after posttransplantation cyclophosphamide. About this clone itself: Its antigen is as yet unknown. The sample contains more than one DNA sequence encoding this CDR3.

Using immunoSEQ multiplex PCR, the repertoire was profiled, and TCRdb retains in-frame clones only, with some absent. Among more than 50,000 clones listed, about 86% were seen once. Per germline, CDR1 SGHTA and CDR2 FQGNSA. This CDR3 has 11 amino acids. Trimming removed 5 bases at V and 4 bases at J, with 6 bases between. The study, taken as a whole, reports: Blood and skin or GI T cell repertoires showed limited TRB overlap. After PTCy, TRB diversity resembled that of CNI/methotrexate controls. Later post-transplant blood repertoires were often dominated by donor CD8+ memory clones.

The genes are TRBV7-2 and TRBJ2-7; D is ambiguous. This sequence was found in a young man with a blood cancer, CMV-positive, and with a related stem cell donor. Sequenced: PBMCs. For the CDR3, the DNA is TGTGCCAGCAGCCTCAGGTACGAGCAGTACTTC. It yields the protein CASSLRYEQYF.